Listed below are T cell receptor beta chains from one sample, sequenced in a study of cytomegalovirus exposure and HLA in healthy donors. The repertoire was sequenced with immunoSEQ multiplex PCR; TCRdb's copy has only in-frame clones and lacks some. This table has about 67,000 clones, roughly 80% appearing once. The sample was PBMCs. The receptors were gathered from a woman aged 30 to 39 in good health and CMV-seronegative. The CDR3 runs from the conserved cysteine through the conserved F or W. D genes are given only for firm matches. Size is stated for part of the rows, as once, few or many counts, or as a class when the clone is expanded.

TRBV11-1	once	TRBJ2-5	TRBD2	15	TGTGCCAGCAGCCGTAGCGGGGTGGCCCAGGAGACCCAGTACTTC	CASSRSGVAQETQYF
TRBV5-5	NA	TRBJ2-2	TRBD2	17	TGTGCCAGCAGCCCGACACGGACTAGCGGGGACACCGGGGAGCTGTTTTTT	CASSPTRTSGDTGELFF
TRBV18	NA	TRBJ2-7	TRBD1	18	TGTGCCAGCTCACCAACCTCCTTCGGGACAGGGGTTGGATTAGAGCAGTACTTC	CASSPTSFGTGVGLEQYF
TRBV5-1	NA	TRBJ1-1	TRBD1	14	TGCGCCAGCAGCTTGCGACAGGGGAACGCTGAAGCTTTCTTT	CASSLRQGNAEAFF
TRBV19	NA	TRBJ2-3	NA	16	TGTGCCAGTAGTATTGGGGGCCTTTCTAGCACAGATACGCAGTATTTT	CASSIGGLSSTDTQYF
TRBV7-6	NA	TRBJ1-3	NA	15	TGTGCCAGCAGCTTAAAGGGGGTTGGTGGAAACACCATATATTTT	CASSLKGVGGNTIYF
TRBV30	NA	TRBJ1-5	NA	17	TGTGCCTGGGCTGGGCTCACCATTCACAGACAGGTTTGGCCCCAGCATTTT	CAWAGLTIHRQVWPQHF
TRBV5-5	NA	TRBJ1-6	NA	13	TGTGCCAGCAGCCTGAACAGGCCTTCACCCCTCCACTTT	CASSLNRPSPLHF
TRBV6-5	few	TRBJ1-1	NA	15	TGTGCCAGCAGTTACTCGACCAGGGGCGGCACTGAAGCTTTCTTT	CASSYSTRGGTEAFF
TRBV4-1	NA	TRBJ1-3	NA	15	TGCGCCAGCAGGATAGGGGAAGGATCTGGAAACACCATATATTTT	CASRIGEGSGNTIYF
TRBV18	few	TRBJ1-2	TRBD1	14	TGTGCCAGCTCACCCGGGACAGGGGTTAATGGCTACACCTTC	CASSPGTGVNGYTF
TRBV2	NA	TRBJ1-3	TRBD1	13	TGTGCCAGCAGCGGGACAGCTGGAAACACCATATATTTT	CASSGTAGNTIYF
TRBV28	NA	TRBJ1-2	TRBD1	17	TGTGCCAGCAGTTTAAGTGTAGTGGGACAGGGAGTAAATGGCTACACCTTC	CASSLSVVGQGVNGYTF
TRBV5-1	few	TRBJ2-5	NA	13	TGCGCCAGCAGCTTGGGACTCCAAGAGACCCAGTACTTC	CASSLGLQETQYF
TRBV6-5	NA	TRBJ1-2	NA	13	TGTGCCAGCGTAAGGGACCGGGGGTATGGCTACACCTTC	CASVRDRGYGYTF
TRBV7-9	NA	TRBJ1-1	NA	16	TGTGCCAGCAGCTTGGGAGTGACCCTCTCGGGGACTGAAGCTTTCTTT	CASSLGVTLSGTEAFF
TRBV6-5	few	TRBJ1-2	NA	14	TGTGCCAGCAGTTACTCGATTACAGGCTATGGCTACACCTTC	CASSYSITGYGYTF
TRBV5-1	NA	TRBJ2-7	NA	20	TGCGCCAGCAGCTTGGTACGTGGGGTTACAACGGACAGCCTAGCCTACGAGCAGTACTTC	CASSLVRGVTTDSLAYEQYF
TRBV10-3	few	TRBJ2-1	TRBD2	19	TGTGCCATCAGTGAGTCCGGAAGCGGGGGGACTTCGGCCTACAATGAGCAGTTCTTC	CAISESGSGGTSAYNEQFF
TRBV5-1	NA	TRBJ2-3	NA	18	TGCGCCAGCAGCTTGGCCTCCCTCCGCGGGACCAGTACAGATACGCAGTATTTT	CASSLASLRGTSTDTQYF
TRBV14	NA	TRBJ1-2	NA	15	TGTGCCAGCAGCCAAGAGAGGGTCGGAGACTATGGCTACACCTTC	CASSQERVGDYGYTF
TRBV5-4	NA	TRBJ2-7	NA	13	TGTGCCAGCAGTTTGGGGTCGGGTTACGAGCAGTACTTC	CASSLGSGYEQYF
TRBV9	NA	TRBJ2-7	TRBD1	14	TGTGCCAGCAGCGTAGGTGACAGGGGTCACGAGCAGTACTTC	CASSVGDRGHEQYF
TRBV9	NA	TRBJ1-4	TRBD1	15	TGTGCCAGCAGCGTAGAGGGGGCACCTAATGAAAAACTGTTTTTT	CASSVEGAPNEKLFF
TRBV20-1	NA	TRBJ2-1	NA	11	TGCAGTGCTAGATTCGTCGATGAGCAGTTCTTC	CSARFVDEQFF
TRBV6-1	few	TRBJ2-7	NA	14	TGTGCCAGCAGTGCGATGGGGGGCTCCTACGAGCAGTACTTC	CASSAMGGSYEQYF
TRBV19	NA	TRBJ2-1	TRBD2	20	TGTGCCAGTAGTATAAAGTTCGGACTAGCGGGGGCCAACTCCTACAATGAGCAGTTCTTC	CASSIKFGLAGANSYNEQFF
TRBV19	NA	TRBJ1-3	TRBD1	17	TGTGCCAGTATCCCCGTACAGGGGATCGACTCTGGAAACACCATATATTTT	CASIPVQGIDSGNTIYF
TRBV14	NA	TRBJ1-2	NA	15	TGTGCCAGCAGCCCAACCAGACAGGTGGGGTATGGCTACACCTTC	CASSPTRQVGYGYTF
TRBV27	NA	TRBJ1-2	NA	16	TGTGCCAGCAGTTCAGCCCGAGGGTTGGCCAAAGGTGGCTACACCTTC	CASSSARGLAKGGYTF
TRBV9	NA	TRBJ1-3	NA	13	TGTGCCAGCAGCGCCCTGCAGAGAAACACCATATATTTT	CASSALQRNTIYF
TRBV30	NA	TRBJ1-2	NA	14	TGTGCCTGGAGTTTAGACGGGCCGCGGGAGGGCTACACCTTC	CAWSLDGPREGYTF
TRBV7-2	few	TRBJ1-1	NA	14	TGTGCCAGCAGCCTCCGGGACACCCAGGACGGGGCTTTCTTT	CASSLRDTQDGAFF
TRBV15	NA	TRBJ2-5	NA	15	TGTGCCACCAGCAGAGTTACAGGGCTGAGGGAGACCCAGTACTTC	CATSRVTGLRETQYF
TRBV6-4	NA	TRBJ2-3	NA	16	TGTGCCAGCAGTGACTCAGGGGTTAGTGGCACAGATACGCAGTATTTT	CASSDSGVSGTDTQYF
TRBV5-6	NA	TRBJ1-2	TRBD1	15	TGTGCCAGCAGCTTGGCCGGACAGGGGGCAAAAGGCTACACCTTC	CASSLAGQGAKGYTF
TRBV6-1	once	TRBJ2-3	NA	13	TGTGCCAGCAGTGTAGAGGATACAGATACGCAGTATTTT	CASSVEDTDTQYF
TRBV7-6	NA	TRBJ2-7	NA	14	TGTGCCAGCAGCTTAGACAGGGGAGGCGGAAGGCAGTACTTC	CASSLDRGGGRQYF
TRBV29-1	NA	TRBJ1-5	TRBD1	13	TGCAGCGTGGAGACAGGGGGCGGTCAGCCCCAGCATTTT	CSVETGGGQPQHF
TRBV5-4	NA	TRBJ1-6	NA	17	TGTGCCAGCAGCTCGAGACCGGGACACGCCTCGGGTGCACCCCTCCACTTT	CASSSRPGHASGAPLHF
TRBV19	NA	TRBJ2-7	NA	13	TGTGCCAGTAGTCCCGGGATCATCTACGAGCAGTACTTC	CASSPGIIYEQYF
TRBV6-5	NA	TRBJ2-7	NA	15	TGTGCCAGCAGTTACTCGGGCGAAGGTGCCTACGAGCAGTACTTC	CASSYSGEGAYEQYF
TRBV5-6	NA	TRBJ1-5	NA	14	TGTGCCAGCAGCCGGAGGGATAGCAATCAGCCCCAGCATTTT	CASSRRDSNQPQHF
TRBV5-1	NA	TRBJ2-2	NA	15	TGCGCCAGCAGCTTGACACATACGAACACCGGGGAGCTGTTTTTT	CASSLTHTNTGELFF
TRBV6-5	NA	TRBJ1-2	NA	13	TGTGCCAGCAGGCCATTACAGGGTCGGGGCTACACCTTC	CASRPLQGRGYTF
TRBV7-2	NA	TRBJ2-7	TRBD1	16	TGTGCCAGCAGCTCTTCCTCAGACAGGGTGCATTACGAGCAGTACTTC	CASSSSSDRVHYEQYF
TRBV28	once	TRBJ1-2	TRBD1	13	TGTGCCAGCAGCCTCGGGACAGACTATGGCTACACCTTC	CASSLGTDYGYTF
TRBV6-5	NA	TRBJ2-5	TRBD2	16	TGTGCCAGCAGTTACGGCGGGAGGGGGGCCTACGGGGAGCAGTACTTC	CASSYGGRGAYGEQYF
TRBV11-2	NA	TRBJ2-6	NA	15	TGTGCCAGCAGCCCCCCAGGCCCAGGGGCCAACGTCCTGACTTTC	CASSPPGPGANVLTF
TRBV27	NA	TRBJ1-2	TRBD1	14	TGTGCCAGCAGTGTCCTAGGGACAGGGTCTGGCTACACCTTC	CASSVLGTGSGYTF
TRBV5-6	NA	TRBJ1-1	NA	13	TGTGCCAGCAGCTTGTTACAGGGTACTGAAGCTTTCTTT	CASSLLQGTEAFF
TRBV28	NA	TRBJ2-7	NA	15	TGTGCCAGCAGTTTACGGGGGAGGCTTTCCTACGAGCAGTACTTC	CASSLRGRLSYEQYF